The rows below give T cell receptor beta chains drawn from one sample of a study of identical twins. One entry per CDR3 protein results from TCRdb running MiXCR on the 5' RACE reads. The data show a few hundred thousand distinct CDR3 sequences, about 8% seen once. This sample was also put to use in a study of yellow fever vaccine responses in identical twins.

Sequencing was done on a sample of CD8+ T cells sorted from blood. These receptors were obtained from a woman between 18 and 29 years old in good health. Each CDR3 is given with its conserved first and last residue. A D gene is named only where the DNA matches it firmly. The size field is filled for only some rows; it gives once, few, many or a size class.

v_call	cdr3_length	j_call	d_call	clone_size	cdr3_nt	cdr3_aa
TRBV5-1	16	TRBJ1-2	.	.	TGCGCCAGCAGCTCCGAAACGGGCGGGGGGCTACGGGGCTACACCTTC	CASSSETGGGLRGYTF
TRBV6-5	14	TRBJ2-2	.	.	TGTGCCAGCAGTTACAGCCCAGCCGCCGGGGAGCTGTTTTTT	CASSYSPAAGELFF
TRBV6-4	13	TRBJ2-3	.	.	TGTGCCAGCAGTGACGCGGATACAGATACGCAGTATTTT	CASSDADTDTQYF
TRBV11-3	15	TRBJ1-4	.	.	TGTGCCAGCACCCCACAGCATCGTAGACGGGAAAAACTGTTTTTT	CASTPQHRRREKLFF
TRBV6-4	16	TRBJ1-5	TRBD1	medium-sized	TGTGCCAGCGGGAGGTCAGGACAGGGACTTTTACAGCCCCAGCATTTT	CASGRSGQGLLQPQHF
TRBV5-6	12	TRBJ2-2	.	.	TGTGCCAGCAGCTTGTATGGCCTGCAGGTGTGTTTT	CASSLYGLQVCF
TRBV12-3/TRBV12-4	19	TRBJ2-6	TRBD2	.	TGTGCCTGCTTCTTTGCCCCAGGACTAGCGGTCTCTGGGGCCAACGTCCTGACTTTC	CACFFAPGLAVSGANVLTF
TRBV6-2/TRBV6-3	12	TRBJ2-1	.	many	TGTGCCAGCAGCCTCGGGGCTACTGAGCAGTTCTTC	CASSLGATEQFF
TRBV6-1	15	TRBJ2-7	.	few	TGTGCCAGCAGCCCGAGACGGCTAAGCTCCTACGAGCAGTACTTC	CASSPRRLSSYEQYF
TRBV7-9	15	TRBJ2-7	.	few	TGTGCCAGCAGCCCCGGGAAGGGAAAGACCTACGAGCAGTACTTC	CASSPGKGKTYEQYF
TRBV15	10	TRBJ2-3	.	.	TGTGCCACCGGTCCAGATACGCAGTATTTT	CATGPDTQYF
TRBV11-2	14	TRBJ2-3	TRBD1	many	TGTGCCAGCAGCTTAGCTACAGGGGCAGATACGCAGTATTTT	CASSLATGADTQYF
TRBV27	14	TRBJ2-7	TRBD1	few	TGTGCCAGCAGGAACAGGGGTTTTGTTTACGAGCAGTACTTC	CASRNRGFVYEQYF
TRBV7-9	14	TRBJ2-1	.	.	TGTGCCAGCAGCCCAAGGGTCCTTTCGGCTCTGCCGTTCTTC	CASSPRVLSALPFF
TRBV4-2	12	TRBJ2-7	.	many	TGTGCCAGCAGCCAAGATGGTTGGGAGCAGTACTTC	CASSQDGWEQYF
TRBV28	13	TRBJ2-3	.	.	TGTGCCAGCAGCCTTAATCGAATGGATACGCAGTATTTT	CASSLNRMDTQYF
TRBV13	12	TRBJ2-7	.	few	TGTGCCAGCAGCCGGGGGTTCAGCGAGCAGTACTTC	CASSRGFSEQYF
TRBV14	15	TRBJ1-4	.	many	TGTGCCAGCAGCGACTTGGTTGCAACTAATGAAAAACTGTTTTTT	CASSDLVATNEKLFF
TRBV21-1	18	TRBJ1-1	.	.	TGTGTCAGCAGCAAAGGCCCGACAGGGAACGAAATGAACACTGAAGCTTTCTTT	CVSSKGPTGNEMNTEAFF
TRBV7-9	14	TRBJ2-1	.	few	TGTGCCAGCATCTCATCGGCCCTGAGGCATGAGCAGTTCTTC	CASISSALRHEQFF
TRBV5-6	18	TRBJ2-7	TRBD1	few	TGTGCCAGCAGCTCGGACAGGCTACAGGGGTTTGGGCCCTACGAGCAGTACTTC	CASSSDRLQGFGPYEQYF
TRBV29-1	14	TRBJ2-7	.	many	TGCAGCGTTGAAGATCAAGGAGACAGGTACGAGCAGTACTTC	CSVEDQGDRYEQYF
TRBV21-1	17	TRBJ2-1	.	many	TGTGCCAGCAGGATAGCAAAGTTTCTAGCGGGAGCGTGTGAGCAGTTCTTC	CASRIAKFLAGACEQFF
TRBV4-2	17	TRBJ2-1	TRBD1	.	TGTGCCAGCAGCCAGGGGGCAGGGGGCGGTTCCTACAATGAGCAGTTCTTC	CASSQGAGGGSYNEQFF
TRBV6-2/TRBV6-3	16	TRBJ2-1	.	.	TGTGCCAGCAGTTACACCCTCTCCGGGAGTGTCTATGAGCAGTTCTTC	CASSYTLSGSVYEQFF
TRBV29-1	15	TRBJ2-2	.	many	TGCAGCGTTGCAGACTGGATAGGGGACACCGGGGAGCTGTTTTTT	CSVADWIGDTGELFF
TRBV6-5	15	TRBJ1-2	TRBD1	many	TGTGCCAGCAGTCCCTCGGACAGGGCGCCATATGGCTACACCTTC	CASSPSDRAPYGYTF